The sequence of this T cell receptor (beta chain) was determined in a study of cytomegalovirus exposure and HLA in healthy donors. General study findings and limits: According to the study, roughly 180 TCR beta chains were cytomegalovirus-associated. Subsequent analysis of the 120 or so validation repertoires found a tendency for first-cohort TCR clusters to co-occur.

The protocol was immunoSEQ multiplex PCR, while the TCRdb copy is restricted to in-frame clones and leaves out a portion. The sample holds some 200,000 clones; approximately 82% are singletons and the top ten take 10% to 15%. A note on this clone: Its target is unknown.

Germline V gene data show CDR1 as LNHNV and CDR2 as YYDKDF (reference sequence). The ends lost 2 bases at V and 4 bases at J; junction bases unmatched: 5. This CDR3 is built from 16 residues. The V gene is TRBV15, the J gene TRBJ2-3; 11 positions match TRBD2. The receptor was isolated from a woman aged 30 to 39 in good health and CMV-seropositive. The specimen sequenced was PBMCs. This chain's CDR3 is CATSRLTSGSSDTQYF. CDR3 DNA sequence: TGTGCCACCAGCAGACTTACTAGCGGGAGTTCAGATACGCAGTATTTT.